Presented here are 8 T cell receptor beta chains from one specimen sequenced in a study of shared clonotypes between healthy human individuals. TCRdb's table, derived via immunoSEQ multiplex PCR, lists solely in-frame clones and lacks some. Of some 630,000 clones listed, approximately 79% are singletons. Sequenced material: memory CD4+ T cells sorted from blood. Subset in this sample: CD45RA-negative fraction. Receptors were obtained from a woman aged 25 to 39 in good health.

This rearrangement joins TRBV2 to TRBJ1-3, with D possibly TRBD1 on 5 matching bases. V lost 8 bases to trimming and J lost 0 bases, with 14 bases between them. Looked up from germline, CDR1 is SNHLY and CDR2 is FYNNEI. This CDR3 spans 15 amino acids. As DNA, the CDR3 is TGTGCCAGCCAAGACAGACCTTTCTCTGGAAACACCATATATTTT. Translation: CASQDRPFSGNTIYF.

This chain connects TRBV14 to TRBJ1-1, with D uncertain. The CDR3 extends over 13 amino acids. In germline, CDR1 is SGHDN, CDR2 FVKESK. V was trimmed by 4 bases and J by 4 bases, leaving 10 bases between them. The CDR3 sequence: CASSRQWGTEAFF. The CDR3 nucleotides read TGTGCCAGCAGCCGGCAGTGGGGCACTGAAGCTTTCTTT.

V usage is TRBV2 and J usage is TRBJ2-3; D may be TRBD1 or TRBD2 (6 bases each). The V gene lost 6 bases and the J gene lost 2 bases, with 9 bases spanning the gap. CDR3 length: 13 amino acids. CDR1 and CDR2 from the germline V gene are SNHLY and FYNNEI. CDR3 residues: CASRRGVTDTQYF. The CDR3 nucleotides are TGTGCCAGCAGGAGGGGGGTCACAGATACGCAGTATTTT.

The CDR3 nucleotides are TGTGCCAGCAGCTTACTTTTAGTTGGCAGGGGTTCCCACGAGCAGTACTTC. Its protein product is CASSLLLVGRGSHEQYF. V gene TRBV11-2 combines with J gene TRBJ2-7; tentatively, D is TRBD1 (6 bases). Germline V CDR1 and CDR2: SGHAT, FQNNGV. Deletions cut 2 bases from V and 5 bases from J, with 22 bases between. The CDR3 is 17 amino acids.

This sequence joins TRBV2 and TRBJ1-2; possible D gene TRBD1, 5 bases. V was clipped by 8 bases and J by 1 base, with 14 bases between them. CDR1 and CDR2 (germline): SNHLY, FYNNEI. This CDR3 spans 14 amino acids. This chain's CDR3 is CASARGADNYGYTF. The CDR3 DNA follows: TGTGCCAGCGCTCGCGGGGCCGATAACTATGGCTACACCTTC.

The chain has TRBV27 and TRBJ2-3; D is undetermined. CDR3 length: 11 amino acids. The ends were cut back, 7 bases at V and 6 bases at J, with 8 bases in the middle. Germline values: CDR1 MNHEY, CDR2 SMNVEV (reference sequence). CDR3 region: CASTGWDTQYF. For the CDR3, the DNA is TGTGCCAGCACGGGTTGGGATACGCAGTATTTT.

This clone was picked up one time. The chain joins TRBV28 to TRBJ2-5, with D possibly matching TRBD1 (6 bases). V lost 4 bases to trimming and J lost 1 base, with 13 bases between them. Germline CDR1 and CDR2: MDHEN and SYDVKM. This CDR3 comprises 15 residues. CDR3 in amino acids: CASSSPGAPQETQYF. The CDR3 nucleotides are TGTGCCAGCAGTTCCCCAGGGGCGCCCCAAGAGACCCAGTACTTC.

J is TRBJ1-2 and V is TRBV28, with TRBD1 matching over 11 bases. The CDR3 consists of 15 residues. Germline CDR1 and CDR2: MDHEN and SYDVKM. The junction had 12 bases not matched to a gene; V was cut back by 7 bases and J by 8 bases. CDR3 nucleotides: TGTGCCAGCACCCCCGTGGACAGGGGGCTAGCCGGCTACACCTTC. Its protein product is CASTPVDRGLAGYTF.